The 8 T cell receptor beta chains below all came from one sample that was sequenced in a study of blood T cell repertoires in COVID-19. The table came from immunoSEQ multiplex PCR; TCRdb's copy has only in-frame clones and leaves some out. The data contain about 46,000 clones, 85% to 90% of them singletons. Sample: peripheral blood. The source is a human donor in a cohort sampled during active COVID-19.

This chain connects TRBV6-1 to TRBJ2-3, with 15 nucleotides matching TRBD2. CDR1 is MNHNS and CDR2 is SASEGT in the germline V gene. This CDR3 has 16 residues. With 4 bases clipped from V and 6 bases from J, the junction kept 5 bases outside the gene matches. CDR3 bases: TGTGCCAGCAGTGGCGGACTAGCGGGAGGGGTTGATACGCAGTATTTT. Residues: CASSGGLAGGVDTQYF.

This clone came up a few times. The chain carries TRBV2 and TRBJ1-5, with 7 bases matching TRBD1. The CDR3 consists of 14 residues. Germline V gene data show CDR1 as SNHLY and CDR2 as FYNNEI. Trimming at V came to 1 base and at J to 8 bases, leaving 5 bases not matched to a gene. The CDR3 region is CASSEEGQVEPQHF. CDR3 bases: TGTGCCAGCAGTGAAGAAGGACAGGTAGAGCCCCAGCATTTT.

The J gene is TRBJ2-1, the V gene TRBV19; no firm D call. V was shortened by 2 bases and J by 5 bases, with 7 bases between the two germline ends. In germline, CDR1 is LNHDA, CDR2 SQIVND (reference sequence). The CDR3 is 13 residues long. DNA for the CDR3: TGTGCCAGTAGTATAATGGCCAACAATGAGCAGTTCTTC. Amino acid sequence: CASSIMANNEQFF.

In the case of this clone: Other DNA sequences within the sample encode an identical CDR3. In DNA, the CDR3 is TGTGCCAGCAGTGACGGGGGTGGCTACGAGCAGTACTTC. Encoded protein: CASSDGGGYEQYF. The gene calls are TRBV6-1 and TRBJ2-7; D is perhaps TRBD2 (6 bases). The V end lost 3 bases, the J end lost 3 bases, and 9 bases lay between the germline ends. CDR1 and CDR2 from the germline V gene are MNHNS and SASEGT. The CDR3 loop spans 13 amino acids.

As to this clone: Other nucleotide sequences from this sample produce the same CDR3. The chain has TRBV5-1 and TRBJ2-3; TRBD2 aligns across 8 bases. V lost 0 bases, J lost 0 bases, and 0 bases stayed unmatched. Germline-derived CDR1 and CDR2 are SGHRS and YFSETQ. The CDR3 sequence is 15 residues long. In DNA form, the CDR3 reads TGCGCCAGCAGCTTGGTAGCGGGGAGCACAGATACGCAGTATTTT. As protein: CASSLVAGSTDTQYF.

The V gene is TRBV19, the J gene TRBJ2-1; 8 bases agree with TRBD2. Germline V gives CDR1 LNHDA, CDR2 SQIVND (reference sequence). Trimming at V came to 4 bases and at J to 4 bases, leaving 3 bases not matched to a gene. The CDR3 runs 14 residues. The CDR3 here is CASSSGGPYNEQFF. The CDR3 DNA sequence: TGTGCCAGTAGTAGCGGGGGGCCATACAATGAGCAGTTCTTC.

V is TRBV3-1 (or the pseudogene TRBV3-2) and J is TRBJ2-5; tentative D call: TRBD2 (6 bases). The ends were cut back, 2 bases at V and 3 bases at J, with 7 bases in the middle. Per germline, CDR1 LGHDT and CDR2 YNNKEL (reference sequence). The CDR3 sequence is 13 residues long. The CDR3 is CASSQWGEETQYF. The CDR3 bases are TGTGCCAGCAGCCAATGGGGGGAAGAGACCCAGTACTTC.

This chain links TRBV7-3 with TRBJ1-3; D is undetermined. The CDR3 length is 14 residues. V lost 5 bases, J lost 8 bases, and 16 bases lay in between. CDR1 is SGHTA and CDR2 is FQGTGA in the germline V gene. CDR3 coding DNA: TGTGCCAGCAGCAAAGGAGGGCCCGGGGACACCATATATTTT. This sequence encodes CASSKGGPGDTIYF.